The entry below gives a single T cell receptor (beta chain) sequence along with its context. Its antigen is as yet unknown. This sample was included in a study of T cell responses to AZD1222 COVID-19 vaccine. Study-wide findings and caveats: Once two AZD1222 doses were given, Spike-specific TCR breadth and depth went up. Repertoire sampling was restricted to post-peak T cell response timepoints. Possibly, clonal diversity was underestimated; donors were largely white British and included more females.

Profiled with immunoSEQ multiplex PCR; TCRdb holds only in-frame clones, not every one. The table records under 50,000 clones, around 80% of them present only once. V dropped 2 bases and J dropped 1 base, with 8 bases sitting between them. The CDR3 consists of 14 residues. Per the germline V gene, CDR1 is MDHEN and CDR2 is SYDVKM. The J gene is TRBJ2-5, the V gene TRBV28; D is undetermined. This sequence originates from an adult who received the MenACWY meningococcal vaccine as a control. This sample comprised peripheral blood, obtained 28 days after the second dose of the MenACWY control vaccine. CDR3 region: CASSLEFGQETQYF. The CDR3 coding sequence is TGTGCCAGCAGTTTAGAGTTCGGCCAAGAGACCCAGTACTTC.